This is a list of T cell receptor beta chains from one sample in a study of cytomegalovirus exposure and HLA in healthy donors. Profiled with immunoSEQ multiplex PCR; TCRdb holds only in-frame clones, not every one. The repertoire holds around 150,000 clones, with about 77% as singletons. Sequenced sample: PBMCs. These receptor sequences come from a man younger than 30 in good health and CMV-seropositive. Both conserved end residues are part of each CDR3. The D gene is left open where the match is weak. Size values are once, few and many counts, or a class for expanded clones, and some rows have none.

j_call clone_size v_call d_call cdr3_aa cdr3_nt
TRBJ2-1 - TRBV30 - CAWSPPPGQNEQFF TGTGCCTGGAGTCCACCCCCTGGGCAGAATGAGCAGTTCTTC
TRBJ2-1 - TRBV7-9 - CASEQNSYNEQFF TGTGCCAGCGAACAGAACTCCTACAATGAGCAGTTCTTC
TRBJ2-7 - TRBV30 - CAWSVFSGASEQYF TGTGCCTGGAGTGTATTTTCAGGGGCAAGCGAGCAGTACTTC
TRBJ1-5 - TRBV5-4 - CASSLGGSQPQHF TGTGCCAGCAGCTTGGGCGGTAGTCAGCCCCAGCATTTT
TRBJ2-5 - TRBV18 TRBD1 CASDLQGAPGETQYF TGTGCCAGCGACCTACAGGGGGCGCCGGGGGAGACCCAGTACTTC
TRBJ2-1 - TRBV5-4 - CASSLQGNHNEQFF TGTGCCAGCAGCCTCCAGGGGAACCATAATGAGCAGTTCTTC
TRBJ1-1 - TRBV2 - CATNQGGTEAFF TGTGCCACCAACCAGGGAGGCACTGAAGCTTTCTTT
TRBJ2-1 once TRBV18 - CASSRLGAYNEQFF TGTGCCAGCTCAAGGCTGGGGGCTTACAATGAACAGTTCTTC
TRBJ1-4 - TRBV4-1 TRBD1 CASSQQGQQNEKLFF TGCGCCAGCAGCCAACAGGGACAGCAGAATGAAAAACTGTTTTTT
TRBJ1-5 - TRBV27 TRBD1 CASSLYGLQGVRQPQHF TGTGCCAGCAGTTTATACGGCCTACAGGGGGTACGTCAGCCCCAGCATTTT
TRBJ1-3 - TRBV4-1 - CASSLTESSGNTIYF TGCGCCAGCAGTCTAACAGAGAGCTCTGGAAACACCATATATTTT
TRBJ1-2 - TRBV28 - CASSTPGQANYGYTF TGTGCCAGCAGTACACCGGGACAAGCTAACTATGGCTACACCTTC
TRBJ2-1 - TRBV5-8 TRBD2 CASRKTSGNVYNEQFF TGTGCCAGCAGAAAGACTAGCGGGAATGTCTACAATGAGCAGTTCTTC
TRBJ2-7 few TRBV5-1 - CASSLGQLQYF TGCGCCAGCAGCTTGGGACAGTTGCAGTACTTC
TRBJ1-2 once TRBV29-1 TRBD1 CSAGPTGDGGYTF TGCAGCGCTGGGCCGACAGGGGACGGTGGCTACACCTTC
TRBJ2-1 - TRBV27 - CASRSYSNEQFF TGTGCCAGCAGGTCCTACTCAAACGAGCAGTTCTTC
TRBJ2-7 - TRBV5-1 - CASSLGTGLSSYEQYF TGCGCCAGCAGCTTGGGGACGGGACTCAGCTCCTACGAGCAGTACTTC
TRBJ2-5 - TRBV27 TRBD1 CASSLRRTGMETQYF TGTGCCAGCAGTTTACGAAGGACAGGGATGGAGACCCAGTACTTC
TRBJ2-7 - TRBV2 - CASSPGTPPRQYF TGTGCCAGCAGCCCCGGGACACCCCCGCGGCAGTACTTC
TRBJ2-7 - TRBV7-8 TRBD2 CASSFFSGGAYEQYF TGTGCCAGCAGCTTTTTTAGTGGGGGGGCCTACGAGCAGTACTTC
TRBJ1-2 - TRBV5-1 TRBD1 CASSLTGTGGGYTF TGCGCCAGCAGCTTGACCGGGACAGGGGGCGGCTACACCTTC
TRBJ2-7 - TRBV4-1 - CASSQGADTYEQYF TGCGCCAGCAGCCAAGGTGCAGACACCTACGAGCAGTACTTC
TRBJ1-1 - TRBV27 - CASSGSSSAFF TGTGCCAGCAGTGGGAGCAGTTCGGCTTTCTTT
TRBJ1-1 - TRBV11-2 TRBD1 CASSHDPTGMNTEAFF TGTGCCAGCAGCCATGACCCGACAGGGATGAACACTGAAGCTTTCTTT
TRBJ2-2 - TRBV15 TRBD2 CATSRAPGLAGTGELFF TGTGCCACCAGCAGAGCCCCGGGACTAGCAGGGACCGGGGAGCTGTTTTTT
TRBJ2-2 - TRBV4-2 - CASSLRELRELFF TGTGCCAGCAGCCTCCGGGAACTCCGGGAGCTGTTTTTT
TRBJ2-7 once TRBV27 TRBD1 CASGRDRDSHEQYF TGTGCCAGTGGCCGGGACAGGGATTCCCACGAGCAGTACTTC
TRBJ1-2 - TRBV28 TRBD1 CASSGTGQHYGYTF TGTGCCAGCAGTGGGACGGGACAGCACTATGGCTACACCTTC
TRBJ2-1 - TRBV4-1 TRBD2 CASSQDPSGDIHNEQFF TGCGCCAGCAGCCAAGATCCTAGCGGGGACATTCACAATGAGCAGTTCTTC